Following are 25 T cell receptor beta chains from one sample sequenced in a study of T cells after yellow fever vaccination. TCRdb processed the 5' RACE reads anew with MiXCR; each CDR3 protein has one entry. The repertoire holds about 300,000 distinct CDR3 sequences, 3% to 4.5% seen once, with roughly a quarter in the top ten. Material: PBMCs, obtained 5 days after the yellow fever booster vaccination. The receptors derive from a man aged 18-30 years who received the YFV17D yellow fever vaccine.

The chain joins TRBV12-3 or TRBV12-4 to TRBJ1-1, with TRBD1 matching 8 bases. V was clipped by 4 bases and J by 5 bases; unmatched bases: 6. This CDR3 comprises 14 residues. The chain's CDR3 is CASSSRDRYTEAFF. As DNA, the CDR3 is TGTGCCAGCAGTTCCAGGGACAGGTATACTGAAGCTTTCTTT.

The chain combines TRBV6-2 or TRBV6-3 with TRBJ1-2; D is unresolved. With 10 bases removed from V and 2 bases from J, the gap between germline ends came to 14 bases. Germline CDR1 and CDR2: MNHEY and SVGEGT. The CDR3 runs to 13 residues. The CDR3 spells CATNPVENYGYTF. For the CDR3, the DNA is TGTGCCACCAACCCAGTTGAAAACTATGGCTACACCTTC.

In its sample, this clonotype was seen a few times. V gene TRBV3-1 combines with J gene TRBJ1-1; D is undetermined. The CDR3 is 14 residues long. From germline, CDR1 is LGHDT and CDR2 YNNKEL (reference sequence). Trimming left V 2 bases short and J 1 base short, with 8 bases between. Here the CDR3 reads CASSQSWQNTEAFF. The DNA for the CDR3 is TGTGCCAGCAGCCAATCCTGGCAGAACACTGAAGCTTTCTTT.

At least ten counts were recorded for this clonotype. This chain joins TRBV29-1 and TRBJ2-2, with D unclear. Germline lookup yields CDR1 SQVTM and CDR2 ANQGSEA. The CDR3 is 12 amino acids. The V and J ends lost 6 bases and 5 bases respectively, with 10 bases between them. The CDR3 protein is CSVGRFTGELFF. The CDR3, as DNA: TGCAGCGTCGGAAGGTTTACCGGGGAGCTGTTTTTT.

This clonotype was picked up many times. The V call is TRBV28, the J call TRBJ2-7, with D possibly TRBD2 on 6 matching bases. Germline CDR1 MDHEN, CDR2 SYDVKM. Trimming shortened V by 4 bases and J by 5 bases, and 15 bases separated the two germline ends. This CDR3 has 14 residues. The CDR3 loop reads CASSSGGVSNEQYV. DNA for the CDR3: TGTGCCAGCAGTTCCGGAGGGGTCTCTAACGAGCAGTACGTC.

This clonotype was detected only a few times. The CDR3 loop reads CASSKKGARRPSYEQYF. The CDR3 region has the DNA TGTGCCAGCAGCAAAAAAGGGGCGCGGAGGCCCTCCTACGAGCAGTACTTC. The chain carries TRBV21-1 and TRBJ2-7; the listed D gene, TRBD1, was not tested against the DNA. TRBV21-1 is assigned pseudogene status. The CDR3 has 17 amino acids.

This clonotype was detected a few times. V gene TRBV7-2 combines with J gene TRBJ1-1; D is unclear. CDR3 size: 15 residues. Trimming took off 1 base at V and 4 bases at J, with 13 bases between the two ends. CDR1 SGHTA and CDR2 FQGNSA come from the germline V gene. The CDR3 loop is CASSLGVNLGTEAFF. The CDR3 nucleotides read TGTGCCAGCAGCTTAGGGGTGAACCTGGGCACTGAAGCTTTCTTT.

This chain connects TRBV10-3 to TRBJ1-3, with D perhaps matching TRBD1 (5 bases). The CDR3 is 19 amino acids. V shed 8 bases and J shed 3 bases, with 29 bases lying between them. Germline CDR1 is ENHRY and CDR2 is SYGVKD. CDR3 amino acids: CAIGTQDGPGYGGGNTIYF. DNA of the CDR3: TGTGCCATCGGGACCCAAGACGGGCCGGGCTACGGGGGTGGAAACACCATATATTTT.

This clonotype was seen more than once but under ten times. The chain carries TRBV11-2 and TRBJ2-4; 12 nucleotides match TRBD2. This CDR3 has 16 amino acids. Losses at the gene ends were 4 bases for V and 2 bases for J; bases not matched to a gene: 3. In germline, CDR1 is SGHAT, CDR2 FQNNGV. The DNA for the CDR3 is TGTGCCAGCAGCTCTAGCGGGGGGGCTTCCAAAAACATTCAGTACTTC. Protein: CASSSSGGASKNIQYF.

In its sample, this clonotype was seen a few times. The rearrangement joins TRBV28 to TRBJ2-5, with a possible D match to TRBD1 (7 bases). Trimming took off 3 bases at V and 5 bases at J, with 25 bases between the two ends. The length of the CDR3 is 18 residues. Per germline, CDR1 MDHEN and CDR2 SYDVKM. Here the CDR3 reads CASSLGPTGEVSRETQYF. CDR3 sequence (DNA): TGTGCCAGCAGTTTGGGGCCCACAGGGGAGGTTTCGAGGGAGACCCAGTACTTC.

This clonotype has a count of ten or more. The chain uses TRBV5-1 and TRBJ2-3; D may be TRBD1 (6 bases). The V and J ends lost 1 base and 2 bases respectively, with 8 bases between them. This CDR3 spans 14 amino acids. The germline V gene has CDR1 SGHRS and CDR2 YFSETQ. The CDR3 spells CASSLTGYTDTQYF. CDR3 bases: TGCGCCAGCAGCTTGACAGGGTACACAGATACGCAGTATTTT.

This clonotype was seen ten or more times. The chain combines TRBV7-2 with TRBJ2-3; D is perhaps TRBD2 (7 bases). Between the trimmed V and J ends, which lost 8 bases and 6 bases, there was a span of 18 bases. Germline CDR1 reads SGHTA; CDR2 reads FQGNSA. This CDR3 region has 14 residues. The CDR3 nucleotides are TGTGCCAGCTGTTTGGGGGGGGGCCCGGATACGCAGTATTTT. As protein: CASCLGGGPDTQYF.

This chain joins TRBV19 and TRBJ2-6; TRBD1 is a possible D gene (5 bases). The germline CDR1 and CDR2 sequences are LNHDA and SQIVND (reference sequence). V was cut by 5 bases and J by 0 bases, with 11 bases left in between. The CDR3 has 16 amino acids. The CDR3 DNA sequence: TGTGCCAGTAGTGTACAGGCTACCTCTGGGGCCAACGTCCTGACTTTC. Translating it yields CASSVQATSGANVLTF.

J is TRBJ2-2 and V is TRBV19; D is ambiguous. The V gene lost 4 bases and the J gene lost 2 bases, with 11 bases spanning the gap. The germline V gene encodes CDR1 LNHDA and CDR2 SQIVND (reference sequence). This CDR3 spans 15 amino acids. The CDR3 here is CASSRNRPNTGELFF. CDR3 bases: TGTGCCAGTAGTAGGAACAGACCAAACACCGGGGAGCTGTTTTTT. Looking up the rest from reference TRBV19 and TRBJ2-2 gives the full variable domain: DGGITQSPKYLFRKEGQNVTLSCEQNLNHDAMYWYRQDPGQGLRLIYYSQIVNDFQKGDIAEGYSVSREKKESFPLTVTSAQKNPTAFYLCASSRNRPNTGELFFGEGSRLTVL.

This clonotype has only a few counts. The V and J genes are TRBV6-5 and TRBJ2-3; D ambiguous. The CDR3 runs 16 residues. Germline CDR1 is MNHEY and CDR2 is SVGAGI. Trimming removed 0 bases from V and 4 bases from J, with 14 bases in between. CDR3 DNA sequence: TGTGCCAGCAGTTACTCGAAAACGACCCAATCAGATACGCAGTATTTT. This sequence encodes CASSYSKTTQSDTQYF.

The chain employs TRBV18 and TRBJ2-5, with unresolved D. Looked up from germline, CDR1 is KGHSH and CDR2 is LQKENI. V was trimmed by 7 bases and J by 5 bases, leaving 14 bases between them. This CDR3 spans 13 amino acids. CDR3 nucleotide sequence: TGTGCCAGCTGCCCCCCCGGGTCGGAGACCCAGTACTTC. Translated: CASCPPGSETQYF.

This clonotype was observed a handful of times. The V call is TRBV18, the J call TRBJ2-1; tentative D call: TRBD2 (6 bases). Germline V gene lookup returns CDR1 KGHSH and CDR2 LQKENI. There are 17 residues in the CDR3. V lost 0 bases to trimming and J lost 0 bases, with 12 bases between them. The DNA for the CDR3 is TGTGCCAGCTCACCACCTTCGGGGGTTAGCTCCTACAATGAGCAGTTCTTC. This codes for CASSPPSGVSSYNEQFF.

This clonotype was observed at least ten times. The V and J genes are TRBV7-3 and TRBJ2-1; a weak D match, TRBD1 (5 bases). The CDR3 loop spans 11 amino acids. The V gene's germline CDR1 is SGHTA and CDR2 FQGTGA. The V end lost 4 bases, the J end lost 12 bases, and 10 bases lay between the germline ends. The CDR3 is CASSSGHAQFF. Written as DNA, the CDR3 is TGTGCCAGCAGCTCCGGACACGCGCAGTTCTTC.

This rearrangement joins TRBV3-1 to TRBJ2-7; D is possibly TRBD1 or TRBD2 (6 bases each). Germline values: CDR1 LGHDT, CDR2 YNNKEL (reference sequence). CDR3 length: 15 residues. Trimming took off 5 bases at V and 8 bases at J, with 22 bases between the two ends. The CDR3 sequence is CASSSGAGTPTKQYF. The CDR3 bases are TGTGCCAGCAGCTCGGGGGCAGGGACCCCTACGAAGCAGTACTTC.

The chain uses TRBV27 and TRBJ1-6; D gene uncertain. The CDR3 totals 17 residues. Between the trimmed V and J ends, which lost 3 bases and 9 bases, there was a span of 21 bases. From germline, CDR1 is MNHEY and CDR2 SMNVEV (reference sequence). CDR3 in amino acids: CASSFQMGPGLGSPLHF. The CDR3 nucleotides read TGTGCCAGCAGTTTCCAAATGGGCCCTGGGTTGGGTTCACCCCTCCACTTT.

This clonotype was counted at least ten times. V and J are TRBV10-3 and TRBJ2-3; tentative D call: TRBD2 (6 bases). Germline CDR1 ENHRY, CDR2 SYGVKD. V was pared by 1 base and J by 3 bases, with 11 bases between. This CDR3 has 15 amino acids. CDR3 nucleotide sequence: TGTGCCATCAGTGAGTTACGGGGAGGAACAGATACGCAGTATTTT. This codes for CAISELRGGTDTQYF.

The chain combines TRBV6-2 or TRBV6-3 with TRBJ2-1; D uncertain. CDR1 and CDR2 from the germline V gene are MNHEY and SVGEGT. The CDR3 spans 15 residues. V lost 5 bases to trimming and J lost 4 bases, with 15 bases between them. CDR3 residues: CASSTRPGRYNEQFF. DNA of the CDR3: TGTGCCAGCAGTACCCGGCCAGGACGATACAATGAGCAGTTCTTC.

This clonotype was recorded at least ten times. V usage is TRBV4-3 and J usage is TRBJ2-1; D gene unclear. This CDR3 spans 14 amino acids. In germline, CDR1 is LGHNA, CDR2 YSLEER. V lost 0 bases to trimming and J lost 3 bases, with 6 bases between them. CDR3 DNA: TGCGCCAGCAGCCAAGATGGGCGCTACAATGAGCAGTTCTTC. Translated, it gives CASSQDGRYNEQFF.

Only a few counts were recorded for this clonotype. The gene calls are TRBV5-1 and TRBJ2-7; possibly TRBD2 for D (5 bases). Per the germline V gene, CDR1 is SGHRS and CDR2 is YFSETQ. The CDR3 contains 13 residues. Trimming left V 4 bases short and J 7 bases short, with 15 bases between. CDR3 sequence reads: CASSLTPGGEQYV. The CDR3 nucleotides are TGCGCCAGCAGCCTGACCCCTGGCGGGGAGCAGTACGTC.

The chain has TRBV29-1 and TRBJ1-2, with 9 bases lining up with TRBD1. CDR1 is SQVTM and CDR2 is ANQGSEA in the germline V gene. V gave up 7 bases and J gave up 4 bases; unmatched junction bases: 7. The CDR3 totals 13 residues. The CDR3 DNA sequence: TGCAGCGGATTACAGGGGGCGAGCTATGGCTACACCTTC. Its protein is CSGLQGASYGYTF.